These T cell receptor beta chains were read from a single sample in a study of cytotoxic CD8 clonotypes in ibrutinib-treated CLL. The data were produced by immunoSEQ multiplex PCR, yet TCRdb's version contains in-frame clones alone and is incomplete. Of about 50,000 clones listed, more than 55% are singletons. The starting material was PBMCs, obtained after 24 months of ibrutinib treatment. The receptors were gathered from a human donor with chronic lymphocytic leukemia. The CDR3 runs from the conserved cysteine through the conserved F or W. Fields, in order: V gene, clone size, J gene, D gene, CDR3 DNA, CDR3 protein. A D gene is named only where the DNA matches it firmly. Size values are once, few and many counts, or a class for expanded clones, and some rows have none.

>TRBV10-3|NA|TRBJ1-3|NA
TGTGCCATCAAGGGGTATTCCGGAAACACCATATATTTT
CAIKGYSGNTIYF
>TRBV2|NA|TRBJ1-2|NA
TGTGCCAGCAGTCCCAGGAGAGGAGACTATGGCTACACCTTC
CASSPRRGDYGYTF
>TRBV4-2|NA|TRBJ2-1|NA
TGTGCCAGCAGCCGTAACTGGAGGGGGGCATACAATGAGCAGTTCTTC
CASSRNWRGAYNEQFF
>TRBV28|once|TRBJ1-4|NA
TGTGCCAGCAGCTCCAATAATGAAAAACTGTTTTTT
CASSSNNEKLFF
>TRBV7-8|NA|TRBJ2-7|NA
TGTGCCAGCAGCTTCGGGATGGGTAACTTCTACGAGCAGTACTTC
CASSFGMGNFYEQYF
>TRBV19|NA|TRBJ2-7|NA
TGTGCCAGTAGTATTACCCTGAATACCTACGAGCAGTACTTC
CASSITLNTYEQYF
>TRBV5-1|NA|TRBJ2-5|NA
TGCGCCAGCAGCTTGGCCCTTGAGACCCAGTACTTC
CASSLALETQYF
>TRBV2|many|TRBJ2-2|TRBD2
TGTGCCAGCACCTGGACTAGTAGTCTTAAGAACACCGGGGAGCTGTTTTTT
CASTWTSSLKNTGELFF
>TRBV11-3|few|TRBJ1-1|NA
TGTGCCAGCAGCTTATCCCAGGGGAGTACTGAAGCTTTCTTT
CASSLSQGSTEAFF
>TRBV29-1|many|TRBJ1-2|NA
TGCAGCGCTGGCCTTGGGGAGGGGTATGGCTACACCTTC
CSAGLGEGYGYTF
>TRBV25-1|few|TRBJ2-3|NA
TGTGCCAGCAGTAAAGAGGGCCGCACAGATACGCAGTATTTT
CASSKEGRTDTQYF
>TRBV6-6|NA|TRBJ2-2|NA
TGTGCCAGCAGTTACCCCCGTTTTGGCGGGGTTCAGGAGCTGTTTTTT
CASSYPRFGGVQELFF
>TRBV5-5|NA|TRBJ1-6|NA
TGTGCCAGCAGCCGAAGCTTTCAGGGATCCTATAATTCACCCCTCCACTTT
CASSRSFQGSYNSPLHF
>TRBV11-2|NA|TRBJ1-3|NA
TGTGCCAGCAGCTCTAGGATGGGGGGCCCGAGCTCTGGAAACACCATATATTTT
CASSSRMGGPSSGNTIYF
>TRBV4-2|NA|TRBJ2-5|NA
TGTGCCAGCAGCCAAGAGGGTTACCCGGAGACCCAGTACTTC
CASSQEGYPETQYF
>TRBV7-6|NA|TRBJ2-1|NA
TGTGCCAGCAGCCCCCGGGGGACGGCGGGGCAGTTCTTC
CASSPRGTAGQFF
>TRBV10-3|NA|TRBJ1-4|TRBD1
TGTGCCATCAGTGACCCCCCGGGGACAGAGACAAATGAAAAACTGTTTTTT
CAISDPPGTETNEKLFF
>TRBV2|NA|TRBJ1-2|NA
TGTGCCAGCAGTGAAGGCCGTGATTTGGGCTACACCTTC
CASSEGRDLGYTF
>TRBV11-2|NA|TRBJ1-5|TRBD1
TGTGCCAGCAGCCCACAGGGGACTCAGCCCCAGCATTTT
CASSPQGTQPQHF
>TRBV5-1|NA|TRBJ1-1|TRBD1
TGCGCCAGCAGCTTGCGAGGACAGGGCTATGGCACTGAAGCTTTCTTT
CASSLRGQGYGTEAFF
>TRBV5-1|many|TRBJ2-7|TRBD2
TGCGCCAGCAGCCCCCTAGCGGGGACGGGCTACGAGCAGTACTTC
CASSPLAGTGYEQYF
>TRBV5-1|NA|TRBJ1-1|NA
TGCGCCAGCAGCTTGGACAGGAACACTGAAGCTTTCTTT
CASSLDRNTEAFF
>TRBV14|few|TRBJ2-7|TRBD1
TGTGCCAGCAGCCCGGACAGGGGTCGCGAGCAGTACTTC
CASSPDRGREQYF
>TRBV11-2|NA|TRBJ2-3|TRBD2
TGTGCCAGCAGCTTGGGACTAGCGGGGGGGCGGCGGTATTTT
CASSLGLAGGRRYF
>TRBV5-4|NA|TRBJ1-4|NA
TGTGCCAGCAGCTTGGGACAGCTGACTGAAAAACTGTTTTTT
CASSLGQLTEKLFF
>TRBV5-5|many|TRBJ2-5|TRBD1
TGTGCCAGCAGCGGAAATCGACAGGGGTCGGGGGAGACCCAGTACTTC
CASSGNRQGSGETQYF
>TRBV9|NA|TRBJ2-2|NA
TGTGCCAGCAGCCCGATGAGCTCCGCTAACACCGGGGAGCTGTTTTTT
CASSPMSSANTGELFF
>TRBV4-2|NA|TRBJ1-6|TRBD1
TGTGCCAGCAGCCCCAGGACAGGGGTTAATTCACCCCTCCACTTT
CASSPRTGVNSPLHF
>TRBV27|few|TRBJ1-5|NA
TGTGCCAGCAGAGCCGGGGCCCTGCTAGGGAGCAATCAGCCCCAGCATTTT
CASRAGALLGSNQPQHF
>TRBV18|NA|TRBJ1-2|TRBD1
TGTGCCAGCTCAAATTCGACAGGGCCCTATGGCTACACCTTC
CASSNSTGPYGYTF
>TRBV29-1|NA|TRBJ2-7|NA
TGCAGCGTTGAAATGCGAGTGGCGAACTCCATATCCTACGAGCAGTACTTC
CSVEMRVANSISYEQYF
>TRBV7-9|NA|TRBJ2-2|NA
TGTGCCAGCACCATTGGGACACTTCAAAACACCGGGGAGCTGTTTTTT
CASTIGTLQNTGELFF
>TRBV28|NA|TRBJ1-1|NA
TGTGCCAGCAGGAAGGGGGAAGCTTTCTTT
CASRKGEAFF
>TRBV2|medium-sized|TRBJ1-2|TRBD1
TGTGCCAGCAAGGGACAGTCCTATGGCTACACCTTC
CASKGQSYGYTF
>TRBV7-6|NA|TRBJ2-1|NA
TGTGCCAGCAGCCCTAGCTGGGGGGCAGGCTACAATGAGCAGTTCTTC
CASSPSWGAGYNEQFF
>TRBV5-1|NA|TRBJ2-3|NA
TGCGCCAGCACCACCCTCTTGGGGGGGCGCGGAGATACGCAGTATTTT
CASTTLLGGRGDTQYF
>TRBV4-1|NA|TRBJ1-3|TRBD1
TGCGCCAGCAGCCAAGAGGGATTGGACAGGAGGCCTGGAAACACCATATATTTT
CASSQEGLDRRPGNTIYF
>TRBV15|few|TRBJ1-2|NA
TGTGCCACCAGCTCCTTGGGGAAGGACTATGGCTACACCTTC
CATSSLGKDYGYTF
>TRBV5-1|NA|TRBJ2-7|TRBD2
TGCCCCAGCAGCTCCTGGGGTAGCCGTACGGGACAAGCGGGGGGGACAACCTACGAGCAGTACTTC
CPSSSWGSRTGQAGGTTYEQYF
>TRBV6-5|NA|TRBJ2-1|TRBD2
TGTGCCAGCAGTCCGCGGGGGGATGAGCAGTTCTTC
CASSPRGDEQFF
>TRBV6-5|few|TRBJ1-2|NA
TGTGCCAGCAGTTACTCTGTCCAGGGCCATGGCTACACCTTC
CASSYSVQGHGYTF
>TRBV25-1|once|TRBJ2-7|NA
TGTGCCAGCAGCCGGGGCAGATCCTACGAGCAGTACTTC
CASSRGRSYEQYF
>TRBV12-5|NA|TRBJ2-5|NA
TGTGCTAGTGCCTACCAAGAGACCCAGTACTTC
CASAYQETQYF
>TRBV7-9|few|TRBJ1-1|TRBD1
TGTGCCAGCAGCTTTTGGAAGGCAGGGGGCTCGACTGAAGCTTTCTTT
CASSFWKAGGSTEAFF
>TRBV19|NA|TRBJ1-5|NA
TGTGCCACATTCGATAATAGCAATCAGCCCCAGCATTTT
CATFDNSNQPQHF
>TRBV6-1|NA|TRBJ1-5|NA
TGTGCCAGCACTGGGGGGTGGGACAATCAGCCCCAGCATTTT
CASTGGWDNQPQHF
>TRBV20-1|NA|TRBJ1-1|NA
TGCAGTGCTCTGGGGGCCGAGGAAGCTTTCTTT
CSALGAEEAFF
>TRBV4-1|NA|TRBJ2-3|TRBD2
TGCGCCAGCAGCCAAGCTCAACTAGCGGGGGGCCGCACAGATACGCAGTATTTT
CASSQAQLAGGRTDTQYF
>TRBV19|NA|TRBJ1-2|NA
TGTGCCAGTAGTCAGGGACCTGAGCAAGCCTTGTATGGCTACACCTTC
CASSQGPEQALYGYTF
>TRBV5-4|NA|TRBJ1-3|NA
TGTGCCAGCAGCCCTGGCGGGGCTGGAAACACCATATATTTT
CASSPGGAGNTIYF
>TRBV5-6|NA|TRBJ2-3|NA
TGTGCCAGCAGCCCTGGAGCCAGGCGCACAGATACGCAGTATTTT
CASSPGARRTDTQYF
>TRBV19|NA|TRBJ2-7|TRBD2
TGTGCCAGCCGCGGGGGAGGGTACGAGCAGTACTTC
CASRGGGYEQYF
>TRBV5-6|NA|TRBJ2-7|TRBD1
TGTGCCAGCAGCTTGCGGGACAGGGGCTCCTACGAGCAGTACTTC
CASSLRDRGSYEQYF
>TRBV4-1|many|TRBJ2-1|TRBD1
TGCGCCAGCAGTCTACAGGGGGGTACGATCAATGAGCAGTTCTTC
CASSLQGGTINEQFF
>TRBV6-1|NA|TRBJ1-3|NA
TGTGCCAGCACCCCGGCTCCGCAAGCGGGAAACACCATATATTTT
CASTPAPQAGNTIYF